The T cell receptor beta chain under discussion was sequenced for a study of metastatic and nonmetastatic thyroid tumors. As for the study in general: Where malignant and benign thyroid patients were concerned, repertoires were compared across blood and tumor or nodule tissue.

This clone counts as medium-sized. The antigen is not known. The same CDR3 arises from other DNA sequences in this sample as well. The CDR3 runs 15 residues. Losses at the gene ends were 2 bases for V and 0 bases for J; bases not matched to a gene: 4. Looked up from germline, CDR1 is GTSNPN and CDR2 is SVGIG (reference sequence). TCRdb re-called the PCR reads via MiXCR. The data show approximately 29,000 clones, approximately 31% seen once. Thyroid surgery had not been preceded by any treatment in any patient. Study-level results: The study reportedly found significantly higher TCR beta diversity in malignant thyroid tumors than benign nodules, in blood and tumor.

The receptor's source is a female donor with papillary thyroid cancer or a benign thyroid nodule (not recorded which). Some clones in this sample may be carry-over from other donors' samples. The material sequenced was blood. This chain joins TRBV30 and TRBJ1-3; 7 bases fit TRBD1. CDR3 amino acids: CAWSRDSGSGNTIYF. The CDR3 nucleotides read TGTGCCTGGAGTCGGGACAGCGGCTCTGGAAACACCATATATTTT.